This TCR beta chain was captured in a study of T cell responses to AZD1222 COVID-19 vaccine. Of note for this clone: Its antigen remains unknown.

Findings and limits, study-wide: Rises in breadth and depth of Spike-specific TCRs came after two AZD1222 doses. Repertoires were obtained solely post-peak T cell response. Reportedly, nearly half of unique spike TCRs recognized epitopes outside B.1.351/B.1.1.7 mutations.

Only in-frame clones appear in the TCRdb table, and some are missing; sequencing was by immunoSEQ multiplex PCR. The sample lists almost 95,000 clones, less than 85% occurring once. V lost 2 bases, J lost 4 bases, and 8 bases lay in between. Germline V gives CDR1 MNHEY, CDR2 SVGAGI. The CDR3 is 13 amino acids. The input for sequencing was peripheral blood, taken 28 days after the second AZD1222 dose. This chain uses TRBV6-5 with TRBJ2-5; weak D call: TRBD1 (5 bases). The clonotype was recovered from an adult who received the AZD1222 COVID-19 vaccine. CDR3 nucleotides: TGTGCCAGCAGTTACGGCAGGGTAGAGACCCAGTACTTC. It translates to CASSYGRVETQYF.